The sequence of this T cell receptor (beta chain) was determined in a study of T cells in Graves' hyperthyroidism and ophthalmopathy (dated by TCRdb to the late 2010s). For the study in its entirety: Peripheral blood was collected at initial diagnosis, before any treatment. To identify TCR V-J signatures that set the groups apart, the researchers used a discovery cohort of 90 to 100 patients, made up of 40 to 45 with Graves' ophthalmopathy and 57 with stable Graves' hyperthyroidism. Prospective prediction of ophthalmopathy was tested in an independent validation cohort of approximately 18 hyperthyroidism patients and 15 to 17 patients who later progressed to ophthalmopathy. The 100 or so discovery patients were divided at random into training and test sets in a 7:3 ratio. The study also compared thyroid tissue and blood T-cell repertoires from several Graves' hyperthyroidism patients. Following sampling, methimazole starting at 30 mg daily was given to hyperthyroidism patients, and high-dose intravenous methylprednisolone was given to ophthalmopathy patients. According to the paper, TCR Vbeta CDR3 sequencing was carried out on about 140 peripheral blood samples, which came from 40 to 45 ophthalmopathy, around 74 hyperthyroidism and 17 progressor patients.

Moderately to severely active disease, a Clinical Activity Score of at least 3, a NOSPECS grade of at least 4, and a duration under 3 months were present in ophthalmopathy patients. Exclusion was applied to patients with uncontrolled infections, other autoimmune diseases, pregnancy or lactation. Diagnoses were established on the basis of clinical symptoms, serum thyroxine and TRAb, thyroid ultrasound, and orbital computed tomography. PBMCs were separated from under 12 ml of fresh peripheral blood using Ficoll-Paque density gradient centrifugation. Total RNA was extracted with Trizol reagent, and quality was checked on an Agilent 2100 Bioanalyzer. Results and caveats for the whole study, not just this receptor: Most expanded thyroid clonotypes (frequency above 0.001) were also detected in blood, a finding suggesting that blood repertoires may reflect thyroid immune responses. During validation, the model predicted progression to ophthalmopathy a median of around 6 months ahead of onset, with around 71% sensitivity and under 85% specificity. Ophthalmopathy was separated from stable hyperthyroidism by a 13 V-J signature model, with around 90% sensitivity and roughly 81% specificity obtained in cross-validation and 80%/75% obtained in testing. Sample size was not statistically predetermined, and blinding of investigators to group allocation was not performed.

This clonotype was recorded many times. No cognate antigen has been identified for it. Nothing much larger sits one base from this clone, and base qualities are not available. TCR beta CDR3 regions were amplified from RNA transcripts. A first-round RT-PCR of the TCR CDR3 used the HTBI primer set with the Qiagen OneStep RT-PCR kit. Libraries were constructed in a second round of multiplex PCR, after which size selection and purification were carried out. Sequencing of the libraries was done on an Illumina HiSeq2000 using paired-end 100 bp reads. In the original analysis: Raw data were processed with SOAPnuke, discarding reads with adapters, uncalled bases, mean Phred below 15, or no exact constant-primer or identifier match. High-quality paired reads were merged using COPE v1.2.5, and each unique nucleotide sequence was defined as a clonotype. MiTCR v1.1 was used to align the clonotypes against IMGT TRBV, TRBD and TRBJ reference segments. The analysis included only V-J combinations with a frequency above 0.0001, which together covered approximately 99% of the repertoires. The TCS score was defined as F50 (clonal expansion) divided by E x V (chaos), with BLOSUM62-based TCRdist calculated between CDR3 peptides within each V-J. Welch's t-statistics and random forest reduced roughly 530 V-J features to some 14, which were used in a naive Bayes classifier (R e1071). Starting from the raw public reads, TCRdb applied fastp trimming at Q25, assembled clones with MiXCR and retained in-frame beta chains. All rows with the same CDR3 protein become a single entry with the most common DNA and genes. V and J calls and clone size were set by TCRdb, not the authors. This sample comprises roughly 650,000 distinct CDR3 sequences, 15% to 20% of them detected only once. The ten top clones hold under 3.5% of the sample.

Including cysteine and phenylalanine, the CDR3 has 15 amino acids. Left in the record is the CDR3 DNA by itself, 45 bases read in frame from the first base. CDR1 and CDR2 were assigned from the germline V gene (reference sequence) as MNHEY and SMNVEV. Trimming costs V 5 bases and J 2 bases, and their ends lie 13 bases apart. The sequence joins TRBV27 to TRBJ1-3, with no confidently assigned D gene. The sample taken for sequencing was blood. The sequence was collected from a woman in her 40s with Graves' ophthalmopathy. The bases read TGTGCCAGCAGTCTCAGCAGGAAGGCTGGAAACACCATATATTTT. Its protein is CASSLSRKAGNTIYF.